The 10 T cell receptor beta chains in this list originate from one sample, sequenced in a study of technical replicates of blood from a handful of donors (dated by TCRdb to the late 2010s). The library was built by means of the immunoSEQ multiplex PCR assay. Drawn from immuneACCESS, this table holds only the in-frame rearrangements with V and J called that TCRdb kept. Clones are partly lost; checked studies trace under half to an unresolved V gene and leave the rest unexplained. Within this sample are 70,000 to 85,000 clones, with 90% to 95% of them counted one time only. More than 0.25% of the sample is held by the ten biggest clonotypes. Input material: T cells isolated from PBMCs. The origin of the receptors is a human donor in good health.

This clone was found once. V usage is TRBV6-1 and J usage is TRBJ2-3; possible D gene TRBD1, 5 bases. Trimming left V 1 base short and J 7 bases short, with 15 bases between. The V gene's germline CDR1 is MNHNS and CDR2 SASEGT. This CDR3 comprises 15 residues. The CDR3 loop is CASSEGRVSWHTQYF. The CDR3 DNA reads as TGTGCCAGCAGTGAAGGCAGGGTCTCATGGCATACGCAGTATTTT.

This chain connects TRBV2 to TRBJ2-7, with 8 bases fitting TRBD1. Germline CDR1 and CDR2: SNHLY and FYNNEI. The V and J ends lost 6 bases and 3 bases, in that order; junction bases with no gene match: 7. CDR3 length equals 14 residues. The CDR3 DNA follows: TGTGCCAGCAGCCCGACAGGGGATATCTACGAGCAGTACTTC. Its protein is CASSPTGDIYEQYF.

This chain connects TRBV4-1 to TRBJ1-2, with a tentative D call TRBD1 (5 bases). The germline V gene has CDR1 MGHRA and CDR2 YSYEKL. There are 16 residues in the CDR3. V was trimmed by 4 bases and J by 2 bases, leaving 17 bases between them. CDR3 protein: CASSPLAMTANYGYTF. The CDR3 nucleotides read TGCGCCAGCAGCCCACTGGCGATGACAGCAAACTATGGCTACACCTTC.

V is TRBV11-2 and J is TRBJ2-7, with TRBD1 matching over 8 bases. Germline V gene data show CDR1 as SGHAT and CDR2 as FQNNGV. The CDR3 contains 15 residues. J lost 3 bases, V lost 5 bases, and 9 bases had no gene match. The CDR3 loop is CASSETQDRDYEQYF. The CDR3 DNA reads as TGTGCCAGCAGCGAAACCCAGGACAGGGACTACGAGCAGTACTTC.

The chain joins TRBV27 to TRBJ1-4; no clear D gene. CDR1 is MNHEY, CDR2 SMNVEV, per germline (reference sequence). The CDR3 totals 14 residues. V lost 3 bases, J lost 5 bases, and 10 bases lay in between. The CDR3 sequence is CASSFDWQNEKLFF. The CDR3 nucleotides read TGTGCCAGCAGTTTTGATTGGCAGAATGAAAAACTGTTTTTT.

The chain joins TRBV28 to TRBJ2-7; TRBD1 agrees at 8 bases. The CDR3 has 14 amino acids. In germline, CDR1 is MDHEN, CDR2 SYDVKM. V shed 4 bases and J 5 bases; nucleotides not matched to a gene: 7. The CDR3 sequence: CASSSQGAVNEQYF. In DNA form, the CDR3 reads TGTGCCAGCAGTTCCCAGGGGGCGGTTAACGAGCAGTACTTC.

The chain uses TRBV27 and TRBJ2-1, with D possibly TRBD2 on 5 matching bases. V was cut by 4 bases and J by 12 bases, with 16 bases left in between. Looked up from germline, CDR1 is MNHEY and CDR2 is SMNVEV (reference sequence). The CDR3 consists of 13 residues. Here the CDR3 reads CASSSHDGRGQFF. CDR3 DNA sequence: TGTGCCAGCAGTTCCCATGATGGGAGAGGGCAGTTCTTC.

On this clone itself: An end of the junction differs from the germline gene, which may be a read error. The chain couples TRBV7-9 to TRBJ2-1; the match to TRBD2 covers 15 bases. The CDR3 has 15 amino acids. The germline gives CDR1 SEHNR, CDR2 FQNEAQ (reference sequence). CDR3 in amino acids: CASSSTLGLAGGLLF. The CDR3 bases are TGTGCCAGCAGCTCGACCCTTGGACTAGCGGGAGGGCTTCTCTTC. Complete variable domain (other parts from reference TRBV7-9 and TRBJ2-1): DTGVSQNPRHKITKRGQNVTFRCDPISEHNRLYWYRQTLGQGPEFLTYFQNEAQLEKSRLLSDRFSAERPKGSFSTLEIQRTEQGDSAMYLCASSSTLGLAGGLLFGPGTRLTVL.

The genes are TRBV7-2 and TRBJ2-6; 8 nucleotides align to TRBD2. The CDR3 covers 16 residues. V lost 5 bases, J lost 0 bases, and 3 bases stayed unmatched. Germline CDR1 reads SGHTA; CDR2 reads FQGNSA. The CDR3 loop reads CASSPSGYSGANVLTF. DNA of the CDR3: TGTGCCAGCAGCCCTAGCGGGTACTCTGGGGCCAACGTCCTGACTTTC.

This chain links TRBV14 with TRBJ1-2; TRBD1 might be the D (6 bases). Germline lookup yields CDR1 SGHDN and CDR2 FVKESK. This CDR3 is 14 amino acids long. The germline V and J ends were trimmed by 1 base and 5 bases, with 11 bases remaining between them. CDR3 nucleotides: TGTGCCAGCAGCCAAGGCGGACAGCTTTATGGCTACACCTTC. Translation gives CASSQGGQLYGYTF. The full variable domain, its missing parts supplied by reference TRBV14 and TRBJ1-2, is EAGVTQFPSHSVIEKGQTVTLRCDPISGHDNLYWYRRVMGKEIKFLLHFVKESKQDESGMPNNRFLAERTGGTYSTLKVQPAELEDSGVYFCASSQGGQLYGYTFGSGTRLTVV.